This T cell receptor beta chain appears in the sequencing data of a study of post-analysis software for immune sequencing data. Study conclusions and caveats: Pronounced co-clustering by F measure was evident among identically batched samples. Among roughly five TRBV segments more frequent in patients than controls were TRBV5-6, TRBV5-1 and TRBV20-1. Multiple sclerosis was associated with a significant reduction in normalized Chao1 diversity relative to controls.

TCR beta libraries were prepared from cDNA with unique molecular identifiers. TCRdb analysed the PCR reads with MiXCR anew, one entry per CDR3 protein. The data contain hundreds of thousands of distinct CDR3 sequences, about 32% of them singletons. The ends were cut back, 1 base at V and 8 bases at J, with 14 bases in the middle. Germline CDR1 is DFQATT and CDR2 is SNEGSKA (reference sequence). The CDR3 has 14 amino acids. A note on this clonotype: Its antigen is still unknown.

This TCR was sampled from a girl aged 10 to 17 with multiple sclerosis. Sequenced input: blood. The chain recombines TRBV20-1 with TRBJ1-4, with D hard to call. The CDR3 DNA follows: TGCAGTGCTAGAGGGGCGAAAGGACCGGAAAAACTGTTTTTT. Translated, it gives CSARGAKGPEKLFF.